This T cell receptor beta chain comes out of a study of T cell responses to AZD1222 COVID-19 vaccine. The CDR3 sequence is 14 residues long. With 4 bases removed from V and 0 bases from J, the gap between germline ends came to 10 bases. From germline, CDR1 is SGHRS and CDR2 YFSETQ. Using immunoSEQ multiplex PCR, the repertoire was profiled, and TCRdb retains in-frame clones only, with some absent. The sample consists of 95,000 to 100,000 clones, about nine tenths of them appearing once. On this clone: Its antigen is undetermined.

Regarding the study as a whole: There were repertoire samples only from the period after the peak T cell response. Seropositive status at baseline applied to only 5 or 6 AZD1222 recipients.

The origin of this receptor is an adult who received the AZD1222 COVID-19 vaccine. The chain combines TRBV5-1 with TRBJ2-5; a possible D gene is TRBD1 (6 bases). The material was peripheral blood, obtained 28 days after the second AZD1222 dose. In DNA, the CDR3 is TGCGCCAGCAGCCCCCGGGACAACCAAGAGACCCAGTACTTC. Translating it yields CASSPRDNQETQYF.